Below, 30 T cell receptor beta chains from the same sample are listed, as sequenced in a study of shared clonotypes between healthy human individuals. Positively selected for CCR7, the CD45RO-negative cells used as naive CD8 cells excluded terminally differentiated effector memory CD45RA+ cells. The protocol was immunoSEQ multiplex PCR, while the TCRdb copy is restricted to in-frame clones and leaves out a portion. Of fewer than 800,000 clones detected, roughly nine tenths appear once; the ten largest clones hold approximately 24%. What was sequenced was naive CD8+ T cells sorted from blood. These receptors came from a man aged 25-40 years in good health.

This clone was recorded once. This chain joins TRBV9 and TRBJ2-1; the match to TRBD1 covers 11 bases. The germline V gene encodes CDR1 SGDLS and CDR2 YYNGEE. The CDR3 spans 16 residues. The ends lost 4 bases at V and 7 bases at J; junction bases unmatched: 10. This CDR3 is CASSPLPGQGGNEQFF. In nucleotides, the CDR3 is TGTGCCAGCAGCCCGCTACCGGGACAGGGGGGTAATGAGCAGTTCTTC.

The J gene is TRBJ1-5, the V gene TRBV28, with 10 positions matching TRBD1. The V segment lost 3 bases and the J segment 4 bases; nucleotides outside the gene matches: 9. This CDR3 comprises 17 residues. Germline V gene sequence: CDR1 MDHEN, CDR2 SYDVKM. This CDR3 is CASSFLGQGMRNQPQHF. CDR3 nucleotide sequence: TGTGCCAGCAGTTTTTTGGGACAGGGGATGAGGAATCAGCCCCAGCATTTT.

The chain links TRBV7-2 to TRBJ2-7; TRBD2 matches 14 bases. Germline CDR1 is SGHTA and CDR2 is FQGNSA. With V trimmed by 4 bases and J by 12 bases, 11 bases remained unmatched. There are 15 residues in the CDR3. DNA for the CDR3: TGTGCCAGCAGCTCAGACGGGACTAGCGGGAGCGCGGCGTACTTC. This sequence encodes CASSSDGTSGSAAYF. Full variable domain (rest looked up from reference TRBV7-2 and TRBJ2-7): GAGVSQSPSNKVTEKGKDVELRCDPISGHTALYWYRQSLGQGLEFLIYFQGNSAPDKSGLPSDRFSAERTGGSVSTLTIQRTQQEDSAVYLCASSSDGTSGSAAYFGPGTRLTVT.

The chain links TRBV6-5 to TRBJ2-1, with a possible D match to TRBD2 (5 bases). CDR1 is MNHEY, CDR2 SVGAGI, per germline. V lost 2 bases to trimming and J lost 8 bases, with 19 bases between them. This CDR3 comprises 16 residues. In DNA form, the CDR3 reads TGTGCCAGCAGTTACAGTACTAGTGAACGGGGAGATGAGCAGTTCTTC. Its protein is CASSYSTSERGDEQFF.

The gene calls are TRBV11-2 and TRBJ2-2; maybe TRBD2 (5 bases). This CDR3 is built from 15 residues. Germline values: CDR1 SGHAT, CDR2 FQNNGV. Trimming stripped 4 bases from V and 1 base from J, with 10 bases between. The CDR3 protein is CASSYRGGNTGELFF. The CDR3 DNA sequence: TGTGCCAGCAGCTACCGCGGAGGGAACACCGGGGAGCTGTTTTTT.

This clone has a single count. The same CDR3 is also encoded by other DNA sequences in this sample. V and J are TRBV29-1 and TRBJ1-1; D gene uncertain. Trimming left V 3 bases short and J 6 bases short, with 8 bases between. The CDR3 extends over 11 amino acids. Germline lookup yields CDR1 SQVTM and CDR2 ANQGSEA. Here the CDR3 DNA reads TGCAGCGTTGATGGCGGGGCTGAAGCTTTCTTT. Its translation: CSVDGGAEAFF.

This clone has a single count. The chain couples TRBV11-2 to TRBJ2-7; a weak D match, TRBD1 (5 bases). The CDR3 sequence is 17 residues long. V was clipped by 2 bases and J by 3 bases, with 20 bases between them. Germline assignment: CDR1 SGHAT and CDR2 FQNNGV. The CDR3 spells CASSLQRVGRYNYEQYF. The CDR3 region has the DNA TGTGCCAGCAGCTTACAAAGGGTGGGGCGGTACAACTACGAGCAGTACTTC.

The V gene is TRBV18, the J gene TRBJ2-1; TRBD2 agrees at 10 bases. Germline V CDR1 and CDR2: KGHSH, LQKENI. V lost 6 bases, J lost 6 bases, and 8 bases stayed unmatched. CDR3 length: 15 amino acids. The CDR3 DNA reads as TGTGCCAGCTCTCCCGAGCGGGAGGGCTCCAATGAGCAGTTCTTC. Protein sequence: CASSPEREGSNEQFF.

A single count supports this clone. The chain recombines TRBV7-2 with TRBJ2-7; no reliable D call. V gave up 2 bases and J gave up 3 bases, with 8 bases separating them. Germline V gene sequence: CDR1 SGHTA, CDR2 FQGNSA. The CDR3 contains 13 residues. The CDR3 here is CASSLSDLYEQYF. The CDR3 nucleotides read TGTGCCAGCAGCTTATCTGACCTCTACGAGCAGTACTTC.

The chain uses TRBV18 and TRBJ2-1; the D is unclear. This CDR3 contains 15 residues. Between the trimmed V and J ends, which lost 1 base and 8 bases, there was a span of 15 bases. Germline V CDR1 and CDR2: KGHSH, LQKENI. CDR3 sequence reads: CASSPQGGFIHEQFF. CDR3 DNA: TGTGCCAGCTCACCACAGGGTGGATTTATCCATGAGCAGTTCTTC.

This rearrangement joins TRBV7-6 to TRBJ1-1, with a possible D match to TRBD1 (5 bases). The germline gives CDR1 SGHVS, CDR2 FNYEAQ. V dropped 2 bases and J dropped 7 bases, with 11 bases sitting between them. The CDR3 consists of 13 residues. CDR3 region: CASSLPGFSEAFF. The CDR3 nucleotides read TGTGCCAGCAGCTTACCAGGGTTCAGTGAAGCTTTCTTT.

The chain uses TRBV10-2 and TRBJ2-5; the D is unclear. Germline CDR1 is WSHSY and CDR2 is SAAADI. The CDR3 has 13 residues. V was clipped by 6 bases and J by 5 bases, with 13 bases between them. In DNA form, the CDR3 reads TGCGCCAGCAGCCTACTTTCCGGGGAGACCCAGTACTTC. Residues: CASSLLSGETQYF.

The gene calls are TRBV30 and TRBJ2-1; D is unclear. Trimming stripped 2 bases from V and 5 bases from J, with 7 bases between. The germline V gene has CDR1 GTSNPN and CDR2 SVGIG (reference sequence). This CDR3 is built from 12 residues. The CDR3 coding sequence is TGTGCCTGGAGTTGGTCCGACAATGAGCAGTTCTTC. Its protein product is CAWSWSDNEQFF.

CDR3 bases: TGTGCCAGCATAACAGAGATGAACACTGAAGCTTTCTTT. It translates to CASITEMNTEAFF. The rearrangement joins TRBV2 to TRBJ1-1; D not resolved. Trimming took off 7 bases at V and 0 bases at J, with 9 bases between the two ends. Germline V gene sequence: CDR1 SNHLY, CDR2 FYNNEI. The CDR3 contains 13 residues.

J is TRBJ2-7 and V is TRBV7-8; 9 nucleotides match TRBD1. V was pared by 4 bases and J by 3 bases, with 4 bases of the junction left unmatched. The CDR3 contains 14 residues. CDR1 and CDR2 from the germline V gene are SGHVS and FQNEAQ. The CDR3 is CASSSRQGDYEQYF. The CDR3 DNA reads TGTGCCAGCAGCTCAAGACAGGGGGACTACGAGCAGTACTTC.

This chain joins TRBV6-1 and TRBJ2-7, with 11 bases matching TRBD2. This CDR3 is 15 amino acids long. Germline V gives CDR1 MNHNS, CDR2 SASEGT. J was trimmed by 3 bases and V by 5 bases; bases with no gene match: 6. This chain's CDR3 is CASSSSGTSGYEQYF. The CDR3 DNA is TGTGCCAGCAGTTCGTCCGGGACTAGCGGCTACGAGCAGTACTTC.

The V call is TRBV29-1, the J call TRBJ2-7; 13 nucleotides match TRBD2. The germline CDR1 and CDR2 sequences are SQVTM and ANQGSEA. The CDR3 loop spans 15 amino acids. V lost 6 bases to trimming and J lost 3 bases; unmatched junction nucleotides: 8. The CDR3 nucleotides are TGCAGCGTCGGAGCCGGGACTAGCGGGAACTACGAGCAGTACTTC. It codes for CSVGAGTSGNYEQYF.

The chain has TRBV7-9 and TRBJ2-5; D gene uncertain. CDR3 length: 15 amino acids. Trimming shortened V by 4 bases and J by 5 bases, and 17 bases separated the two germline ends. Germline V gene data show CDR1 as SEHNR and CDR2 as FQNEAQ (reference sequence). The CDR3 reads CASSSPLVRAETQYF. The CDR3 nucleotides read TGTGCCAGCAGCTCCCCTCTCGTAAGGGCTGAGACCCAGTACTTC.

This chain connects TRBV14 to TRBJ2-7; 9 nucleotides agree with TRBD1. V lost 5 bases to trimming and J lost 6 bases; unmatched junction nucleotides: 5. Germline assignment: CDR1 SGHDN and CDR2 FVKESK. The CDR3 totals 13 residues. The CDR3 reads CASSYWTGAEQYF. CDR3 nucleotides: TGTGCCAGCAGCTATTGGACAGGGGCCGAGCAGTACTTC.

V gene TRBV15 combines with J gene TRBJ2-4; no firm D call. Germline V gene sequence: CDR1 LNHNV, CDR2 YYDKDF (reference sequence). Trimming removed 0 bases from V and 9 bases from J, with 6 bases in between. This CDR3 contains 12 residues. In DNA form, the CDR3 reads TGTGCCACCAGCAGAGATTGGAGCATTCAGTACTTC. Its protein is CATSRDWSIQYF.

The count of this clone is one. The chain employs TRBV21-1 and TRBJ1-4. TRBV21-1 is given as a pseudogene. This CDR3 is 15 amino acids long. The CDR3 sequence: CASNRGIGANEKLFF. The CDR3 nucleotides are TGTGCCAGCAATCGGGGAATAGGGGCTAATGAAAAACTGTTTTTT.

The chain couples TRBV2 to TRBJ1-1; D gene unclear. Germline V gene sequence: CDR1 SNHLY, CDR2 FYNNEI. This CDR3 comprises 11 residues. V was trimmed by 6 bases and J by 6 bases, leaving 8 bases between them. CDR3 DNA: TGTGCCAGCAGGGGAGGCGCTGAAGCTTTCTTT. Protein: CASRGGAEAFF.

The genes are TRBV10-1 and TRBJ2-5, with D perhaps matching TRBD1 or TRBD2 (5 bases each). The germline gives CDR1 WNHNN, CDR2 SYGVQD (reference sequence). This CDR3 is 18 amino acids long. V lost 0 bases and J 2 bases, leaving 19 bases between the germline ends. CDR3 DNA: TGCGCCAGCAGTGAGTCTTGGGACGGACGCCCGGGACAAGAGACCCAGTACTTC. Translated, it gives CASSESWDGRPGQETQYF.

V is TRBV6-4 and J is TRBJ2-7, with D unclear. The CDR3 extends over 14 amino acids. CDR1 is MRHNA, CDR2 SNTAGT, per germline. V lost 2 bases to trimming and J lost 2 bases, with 10 bases between them. The CDR3 reads CASSDRGRTYEQYF. The DNA of the CDR3 is TGTGCCAGCAGTGACCGCGGCAGAACCTACGAGCAGTACTTC.

This clone was observed a single time. J is TRBJ2-3 and V is TRBV27, with D possibly TRBD2 on 5 matching bases. Trimming pared 7 bases from V and 2 bases from J, leaving 16 bases between. Germline lookup yields CDR1 MNHEY and CDR2 SMNVEV (reference sequence). The CDR3 has 15 amino acids. In nucleotides, the CDR3 is TGTGCCAGCATGATGGGGAGTCCGGTCACAGATACGCAGTATTTT. It codes for CASMMGSPVTDTQYF.

This clone showed up just once. V is TRBV5-4 and J is TRBJ2-1, with TRBD1 identical over 8 bases. CDR3 length: 14 amino acids. Trimming at V came to 1 base and at J to 5 bases, leaving 2 bases not matched to a gene. Germline V gene data show CDR1 as SGHNT and CDR2 as YYREEE (reference sequence). CDR3 DNA sequence: TGTGCCAGCAGCTTGAGGGACAGGAACAATGAGCAGTTCTTC. The encoded protein is CASSLRDRNNEQFF.

Concerning this clone itself: At the DNA level, this CDR3 is encoded by other sequences in the same sample as well. The rearrangement joins TRBV5-4 to TRBJ2-1; D remains unclear. Germline assignment: CDR1 SGHNT and CDR2 YYREEE (reference sequence). The V end was cut by 0 bases, the J end by 9 bases, with 4 bases between. The CDR3 covers 11 residues. CDR3 loop: CASSLAGEQFF. CDR3 DNA: TGTGCCAGCAGCTTGGCTGGTGAGCAGTTCTTC.

V usage is TRBV7-9 and J usage is TRBJ2-2, with 10 nucleotides matching TRBD1. The CDR3 has 15 amino acids. The germline V gene encodes CDR1 SEHNR and CDR2 FQNEAQ (reference sequence). J was trimmed by 6 bases and V by 3 bases; bases with no gene match: 4. The CDR3 spells CASSLRQGAAGELFF. The CDR3 DNA reads as TGTGCCAGCAGCTTGAGACAGGGGGCGGCCGGGGAGCTGTTTTTT.

The rearrangement uses TRBV29-1 and TRBJ2-7; TRBD1 matches 7 bases. Trimming took 7 bases from V and 4 from J; bases not matched to a gene: 13. This CDR3 comprises 14 residues. CDR1 and CDR2 from the germline V gene are SQVTM and ANQGSEA. The CDR3 DNA follows: TGCAGCGCACTGACCCCGGGACAGCGATACGAGCAGTACTTC. It translates to CSALTPGQRYEQYF.

J is TRBJ2-1 and V is TRBV5-5; perhaps D is TRBD1 or TRBD2 (5 bases each). Germline V lookup: CDR1 SGHKS, CDR2 YYEKEE (reference sequence). Trimming stripped 2 bases from V and 6 bases from J, with 18 bases between. The CDR3 runs 16 residues. CDR3: CASSFWGRGRSNEQFF. Here the CDR3 DNA reads TGTGCCAGCAGCTTTTGGGGGAGAGGCCGCTCCAATGAGCAGTTCTTC.